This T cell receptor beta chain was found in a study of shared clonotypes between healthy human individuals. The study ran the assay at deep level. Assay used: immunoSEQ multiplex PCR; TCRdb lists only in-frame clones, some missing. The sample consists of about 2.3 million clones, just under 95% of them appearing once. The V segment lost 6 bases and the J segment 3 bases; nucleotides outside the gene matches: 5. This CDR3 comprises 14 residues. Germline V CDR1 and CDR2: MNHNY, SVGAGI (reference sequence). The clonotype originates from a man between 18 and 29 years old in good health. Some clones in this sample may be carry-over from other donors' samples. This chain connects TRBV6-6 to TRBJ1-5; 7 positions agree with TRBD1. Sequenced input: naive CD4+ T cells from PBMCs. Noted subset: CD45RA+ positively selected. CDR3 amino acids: CASSQGQVNQPQHF. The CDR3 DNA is TGTGCCAGCAGCCAAGGACAGGTCAATCAGCCCCAGCATTTT.